These 8 T cell receptor beta chains were sequenced from one sample in a study of shared clonotypes between healthy human individuals. TCRdb's copy holds only in-frame clones and misses some; the assay was immunoSEQ multiplex PCR. This sample has about 2.4 million clones, with approximately 94% found just once. The sequencing input was naive CD4+ T cells sorted from blood. The subset denotes: CD45RA+ positively selected. These receptors were taken from a man aged 18 to 30 in good health.

A remark on this clone: This sample also contains other DNA sequences that code for the same CDR3. This chain joins TRBV30 and TRBJ2-3; D ambiguous. This CDR3 comprises 11 residues. Trimming shortened V by 5 bases and J by 0 bases, and 3 bases separated the two germline ends. Germline V gene lookup returns CDR1 GTSNPN and CDR2 SVGIG (reference sequence). CDR3 amino acids: CAWSSTDTQYF. The CDR3 nucleotides read TGTGCCTGGTCTAGCACAGATACGCAGTATTTT.

The chain recombines TRBV10-3 with TRBJ2-5, with 8 positions matching TRBD2. The J segment lost 7 bases and the V segment lost 2 bases, leaving 9 bases of the junction unmatched. This CDR3 comprises 15 residues. From germline, CDR1 is ENHRY and CDR2 SYGVKD. As DNA, the CDR3 is TGTGCCATCAGTGAGCCGGGACTAGGATACGGGACCCAGTACTTC. This sequence encodes CAISEPGLGYGTQYF.

This chain uses TRBV19 with TRBJ1-5, with unresolved D. The CDR3 is made up of 13 amino acids. From germline, CDR1 is LNHDA and CDR2 SQIVND (reference sequence). Trimming shortened V by 6 bases and J by 6 bases, and 12 bases separated the two germline ends. CDR3: CASSPAGVQPQHF. In DNA form, the CDR3 reads TGTGCCAGTAGCCCCGCGGGCGTTCAGCCCCAGCATTTT.

Regarding this clone: A read error may account for a junction end that differs from germline. The same CDR3 also results from other DNA sequences found in this sample. This chain links TRBV6-1 with TRBJ1-5, with 7 positions matching TRBD1. This CDR3 has 15 residues. Germline loops: CDR1 MNHNS, CDR2 SASEGT. The chain's CDR3 is CASSGQGDSNQPQHF. The CDR3 nucleotides are TGTGCCAGCAGTGGACAGGGCGATAGCAATCAGCCCCAACATTTT.

The chain combines TRBV10-2 with TRBJ2-3; a weak D match, TRBD2 (6 bases). The germline V and J ends were trimmed by 7 bases and 1 base, with 12 bases remaining between them. CDR3 length: 14 amino acids. CDR1 and CDR2 (germline): WSHSY, SAAADI. The CDR3 nucleotides are TGCGCCAGCAATACCAGGGAGGGCACAGATACGCAGTATTTT. Amino acids: CASNTREGTDTQYF.

This clone occurred once. This chain links TRBV30 with TRBJ2-6; possibly TRBD2 for D (5 bases). V was clipped by 0 bases and J by 0 bases, with 15 bases between them. Germline assignment: CDR1 GTSNPN and CDR2 SVGIG (reference sequence). The CDR3 length is 18 residues. This chain's CDR3 is CAWSVVRLRASGANVLTF. CDR3 DNA sequence: TGTGCCTGGAGTGTAGTGCGCCTGCGGGCCTCTGGGGCCAACGTCCTGACTTTC.

In its sample, this clone was seen a few times. The V gene is TRBV10-1, the J gene TRBJ1-6; D is uncertain. CDR1 and CDR2 from the germline V gene are WNHNN and SYGVQD (reference sequence). Trimming removed 2 bases from V and 7 bases from J, with 3 bases in between. CDR3 length: 12 residues. CDR3 in DNA: TGCGCCAGCAGTGAGGCAAATTCACCCCTCCACTTT. Protein: CASSEANSPLHF.

The chain employs TRBV30 and TRBJ1-2; weak D call: TRBD1 (5 bases). The ends were cut back, 0 bases at V and 4 bases at J, with 15 bases in the middle. This CDR3 region has 15 residues. Germline V lookup: CDR1 GTSNPN, CDR2 SVGIG (reference sequence). The CDR3 reads CAWSVGSNGGYGYTF. The CDR3 bases are TGTGCCTGGAGTGTAGGTTCCAACGGGGGCTATGGCTACACCTTC.